The 21 T cell receptor beta chains below all came from one sample that was sequenced in a study of vaccination and CD4 T cells after COVID-19 (dated by TCRdb to between 2022 and 2023). No antigen has been identified for these receptors. The treatment or condition label, as the study defines it: approximately 9-day PBMC culture with coronavirus spike peptide pools or control peptides (ViraFEST assay). Receptor amplification or capture employed PCR. Sequencing was carried out with an Illumina iSeq 100. DNA from cultured CD4+ T cells was subjected to TCR sequencing with the Oncomine TCR Beta short-read assay at the Johns Hopkins FTIC core. Using fastp at Q25 and MiXCR, TCRdb reprocessed the public reads and kept productive beta chains. Each CDR3 protein appears once, grouped with its most common genes and DNA. Here the sample has 15,000 to 25,000 distinct CDR3 sequences; approximately 39% occur a single time. The ten largest clones represent roughly 13% of the sample.

Sequencing was done on a sample of cultured CD4+ T cells from blood. The receptor set was obtained from a human donor with COVID-19.

The genes are TRBV14 and TRBJ2-5; perhaps TRBD1 as D (6 bases). With 4 bases removed from V and 4 bases from J, the gap between germline ends came to 13 bases. This CDR3 region has 14 residues. Germline values: CDR1 SGHDN, CDR2 FVKESK. CDR3 coding DNA: TGTGCCAGCAGCCGCAACCTCAGGGGAGAGACCCAGTACTTC. Encoded protein: CASSRNLRGETQYF.

The chain is built from TRBV10-3 and TRBJ1-5; 11 bases agree with TRBD1. CDR1 is ENHRY and CDR2 is SYGVKD in the germline V gene. V lost 2 bases to trimming and J lost 7 bases; unmatched junction nucleotides: 7. CDR3 length: 16 amino acids. This CDR3 is CAISEGGTGGGQPQHF. The CDR3, as DNA: TGTGCCATCAGTGAGGGCGGGACAGGGGGTGGGCAGCCCCAGCATTTT.

V usage is TRBV19 and J usage is TRBJ1-4; D remains ambiguous. The CDR3 sequence is 14 residues long. The ends were cut back, 6 bases at V and 5 bases at J, with 13 bases in the middle. Germline V gives CDR1 LNHDA, CDR2 SQIVND (reference sequence). The CDR3 DNA reads as TGTGCCAGTAGCCCGGGAGGTTACAATGAAAAACTGTTTTTT. Its protein is CASSPGGYNEKLFF.

The chain uses TRBV6-5 and TRBJ2-6, with D unclear. Germline CDR1 reads MNHEY; CDR2 reads SVGAGI. Trimming left V 0 bases short and J 4 bases short, with 4 bases between. The CDR3 runs 14 residues. The CDR3 here is CASSYSKGANVLTF. The CDR3 bases are TGTGCCAGCAGTTACTCGAAGGGGGCCAACGTCCTGACTTTC.

Only a few counts were recorded for this clonotype. The J gene is TRBJ1-5, the V gene TRBV6-4; D gene ambiguous. V lost 4 bases to trimming and J lost 2 bases, with 9 bases between them. Germline-derived CDR1 and CDR2 are MRHNA and SNTAGT. The CDR3 is 14 residues long. The CDR3 here is CASSAGSGNQPQHF. Written as DNA, the CDR3 is TGTGCCAGCAGTGCCGGGTCGGGCAATCAGCCCCAGCATTTT.

This sequence joins TRBV5-1 and TRBJ1-5; D remains unclear. Germline values: CDR1 SGHRS, CDR2 YFSETQ. This CDR3 is 15 amino acids long. V was shortened by 6 bases and J by 2 bases, with 15 bases between the two germline ends. Here the CDR3 reads CASKVGPEGNQPQHF. DNA for the CDR3: TGCGCCAGCAAGGTAGGGCCCGAGGGCAATCAGCCCCAGCATTTT. Based on the CDR3 plus reference TRBV5-1 and TRBJ1-5, the full variable domain is KAGVTQTPRYLIKTRGQQVTLSCSPISGHRSVSWYQQTPGQGLQFLFEYFSETQRNKGNFPGRFSGRQFSNSRSEMNVSTLELGDSALYLCASKVGPEGNQPQHFGDGTRLSIL.

The J gene is TRBJ1-2, the V gene TRBV20-1, with D unclear. This CDR3 comprises 13 residues. V dropped 2 bases and J dropped 4 bases, with 11 bases sitting between them. Germline CDR1 and CDR2: DFQATT and SNEGSKA (reference sequence). CDR3 residues: CSARTMSGYGYTF. The CDR3 bases are TGCAGTGCTAGAACCATGAGCGGCTATGGCTACACCTTC.

This clonotype has only a few counts. The chain carries TRBV20-1 and TRBJ2-7; perhaps D is TRBD1 or TRBD2 (5 bases each). Per germline, CDR1 DFQATT and CDR2 SNEGSKA (reference sequence). The CDR3 is 15 amino acids. The V end was cut by 3 bases, the J end by 2 bases, with 17 bases between. In DNA form, the CDR3 reads TGCAGTGCTAGCCCTCTTTGGGGGATACCCTACGAGCAGTACTTC. Protein product: CSASPLWGIPYEQYF.

The V gene is TRBV5-4, the J gene TRBJ1-2, with a tentative D call TRBD1 (5 bases). The CDR3 sequence is 12 residues long. The V end was cut by 1 base, the J end by 6 bases, with 7 bases between. Germline V gene data show CDR1 as SGHNT and CDR2 as YYREEE (reference sequence). In DNA, the CDR3 is TGTGCCAGCAGCTTGAGGGGAGATGGCTACACCTTC. It translates to CASSLRGDGYTF.

V is TRBV28 and J is TRBJ2-1, with D possibly matching TRBD1 (6 bases). Trimming cost V 6 bases and J 7 bases, with 10 bases left between them. CDR3 length equals 12 residues. Germline CDR1 reads MDHEN; CDR2 reads SYDVKM. CDR3 protein: CASSRGRNEQFF. The DNA of the CDR3 is TGTGCCAGCAGCAGGGGAAGGAATGAGCAGTTCTTC.

The CDR3 coding sequence is TGTGCCAGCAGTGTGACTAGCGGGGGCCTTTTGGGCGGGGAGCTGTTTTTT. This gives the protein CASSVTSGGLLGGELFF. V usage is TRBV6-1 and J usage is TRBJ2-2, with 12 bases fitting TRBD2. V shed 4 bases, J shed 7 bases, and the junction held 10 bases outside the gene matches. This CDR3 has 17 amino acids. Germline V gives CDR1 MNHNS, CDR2 SASEGT.

This rearrangement joins TRBV27 to TRBJ2-3, with 7 nucleotides matching TRBD2. CDR1 is MNHEY, CDR2 SMNVEV, per germline (reference sequence). CDR3 length equals 18 residues. V was clipped by 5 bases and J by 1 base; unmatched bases: 15. In nucleotides, the CDR3 is TGTGCCAGCAGTGTCGTTTTGTCGAGCGGGGCCCGCACAGATACGCAGTATTTT. Translation gives CASSVVLSSGARTDTQYF.

The chain recombines TRBV7-9 with TRBJ2-5, with TRBD2 as a possible D gene (6 bases). The ends were cut back, 4 bases at V and 5 bases at J, with 17 bases in the middle. CDR1 is SEHNR and CDR2 is FQNEAQ in the germline V gene (reference sequence). The CDR3 contains 15 residues. The CDR3 region has the DNA TGTGCCAGCAGCTCACCAGCGGGCCTGGGGGAGACCCAGTACTTC. Translating it yields CASSSPAGLGETQYF.

The table lists this clonotype with a few counts. The chain links TRBV7-8 to TRBJ1-1, with TRBD1 identical over 8 bases. Trimming removed 5 bases from V and 5 bases from J; junction bases left unmatched: 10. CDR1 is SGHVS, CDR2 FQNEAQ, per germline. The CDR3 spans 15 residues. CDR3 in amino acids: CASSRAGGAGTEAFF. Written as DNA, the CDR3 is TGTGCCAGCAGCAGAGCAGGGGGCGCTGGGACTGAAGCTTTCTTT. The full variable domain, in which reference TRBV7-8 and TRBJ1-1 provide the parts outside the CDR3, is GAGVSQSPRYKVAKRGQDVALRCDPISGHVSLFWYQQALGQGPEFLTYFQNEAQLDKSGLPSDRFFAERPEGSVSTLKIQRTQQEDSAVYLCASSRAGGAGTEAFFGQGTRLTVV.

The chain carries TRBV18 and TRBJ2-5, with TRBD1 matching over 8 bases. V lost 3 bases to trimming and J lost 10 bases; unmatched junction nucleotides: 13. This CDR3 has 15 amino acids. CDR1 KGHSH and CDR2 LQKENI come from the germline V gene. As DNA, the CDR3 is TGTGCCAGCTCACCTGGACAGGGCACCTTAGGGGTCCAGTACTTC. It codes for CASSPGQGTLGVQYF.

This clonotype has just a few counts. The rearrangement joins TRBV5-1 to TRBJ1-1; D gene ambiguous. The CDR3 is 15 residues long. The V gene's germline CDR1 is SGHRS and CDR2 YFSETQ. V dropped 0 bases and J dropped 1 base, with 10 bases sitting between them. The CDR3 DNA follows: TGCGCCAGCAGCTTGGCCCTCACGAAGAACACTGAAGCTTTCTTT. Translation gives CASSLALTKNTEAFF. Full variable domain (missing parts from reference TRBV5-1 and TRBJ1-1): KAGVTQTPRYLIKTRGQQVTLSCSPISGHRSVSWYQQTPGQGLQFLFEYFSETQRNKGNFPGRFSGRQFSNSRSEMNVSTLELGDSALYLCASSLALTKNTEAFFGQGTRLTVV.

This chain uses TRBV14 with TRBJ1-1; D gene ambiguous. The CDR3 length is 15 residues. The germline V and J ends were trimmed by 0 bases and 5 bases, with 13 bases remaining between them. Germline V lookup: CDR1 SGHDN, CDR2 FVKESK. The CDR3 nucleotides are TGTGCCAGCAGCCAAGAAAGTGCCCTACTGACTGAAGCTTTCTTT. Translated, it gives CASSQESALLTEAFF.

The chain joins TRBV9 to TRBJ2-1; no firm D call. Trimming took 1 base from V and 0 from J, leaving 11 bases between them. The germline gives CDR1 SGDLS, CDR2 YYNGEE. The CDR3 sequence is 16 residues long. The CDR3: CASSVLITGSYNEQFF. The CDR3 DNA reads as TGTGCCAGCAGCGTACTTATTACGGGCTCCTACAATGAGCAGTTCTTC.

The chain is built from TRBV5-1 and TRBJ2-1, with 15 bases aligning to TRBD2. CDR1 and CDR2 (germline): SGHRS, YFSETQ. V shed 4 bases and J 5 bases; nucleotides not matched to a gene: 4. CDR3 size: 16 residues. This CDR3 reads CASSGGTSGGHNEQFF. The CDR3 DNA reads TGCGCCAGCAGCGGGGGGACTAGCGGGGGGCACAATGAGCAGTTCTTC.

In its sample, this clonotype was seen a few times. The V call is TRBV7-2, the J call TRBJ2-5; 7 bases line up with TRBD1. Germline V gene sequence: CDR1 SGHTA, CDR2 FQGNSA. The CDR3 has 15 residues. V was pared by 5 bases and J by 1 base, with 7 bases of the junction left unmatched. As DNA, the CDR3 is TGTGCCAGCAGCGCAAAGGACAGGTTCCAAGAGACCCAGTACTTC. This sequence encodes CASSAKDRFQETQYF.

The chain couples TRBV6-1 to TRBJ2-5; tentative D call: TRBD2 (6 bases). Trimming removed 6 bases at V and 7 bases at J, with 9 bases between. Germline V lookup: CDR1 MNHNS, CDR2 SASEGT. The CDR3 is 11 residues long. CDR3 in DNA: TGTGCCAGCAGAAGACTAGGGACCCAGTACTTC. Residues: CASRRLGTQYF.